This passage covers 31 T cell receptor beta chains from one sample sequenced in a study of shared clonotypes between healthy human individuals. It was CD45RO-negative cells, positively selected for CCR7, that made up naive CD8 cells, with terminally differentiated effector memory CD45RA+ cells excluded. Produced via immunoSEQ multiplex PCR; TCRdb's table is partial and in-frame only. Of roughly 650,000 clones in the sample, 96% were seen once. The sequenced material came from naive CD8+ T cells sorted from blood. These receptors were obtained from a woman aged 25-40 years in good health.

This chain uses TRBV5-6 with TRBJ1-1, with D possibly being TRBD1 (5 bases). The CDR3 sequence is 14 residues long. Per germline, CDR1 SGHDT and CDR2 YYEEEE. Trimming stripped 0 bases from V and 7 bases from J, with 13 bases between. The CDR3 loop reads CASSLAGTSLEAFF. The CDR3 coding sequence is TGTGCCAGCAGCTTGGCCGGGACCTCCCTTGAAGCTTTCTTT.

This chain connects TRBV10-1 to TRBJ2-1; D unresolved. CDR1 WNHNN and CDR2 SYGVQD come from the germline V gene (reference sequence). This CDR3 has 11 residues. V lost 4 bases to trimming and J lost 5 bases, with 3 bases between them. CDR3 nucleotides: TGCGCCAGCAGTGCGGACAATGAGCAGTTCTTC. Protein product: CASSADNEQFF.

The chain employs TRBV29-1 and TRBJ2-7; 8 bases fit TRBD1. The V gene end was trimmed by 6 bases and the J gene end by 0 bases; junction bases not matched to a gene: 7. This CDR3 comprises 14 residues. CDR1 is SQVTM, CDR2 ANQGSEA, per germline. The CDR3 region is CSVAPGTGSYEQYF. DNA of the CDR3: TGCAGCGTCGCGCCCGGGACAGGCTCCTACGAGCAGTACTTC.

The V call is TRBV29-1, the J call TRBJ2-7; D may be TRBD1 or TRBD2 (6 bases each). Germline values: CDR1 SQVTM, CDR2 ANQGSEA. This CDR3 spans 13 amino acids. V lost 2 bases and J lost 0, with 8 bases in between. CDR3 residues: CSVERGDSYEQYF. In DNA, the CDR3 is TGCAGCGTTGAAAGGGGGGACTCCTACGAGCAGTACTTC.

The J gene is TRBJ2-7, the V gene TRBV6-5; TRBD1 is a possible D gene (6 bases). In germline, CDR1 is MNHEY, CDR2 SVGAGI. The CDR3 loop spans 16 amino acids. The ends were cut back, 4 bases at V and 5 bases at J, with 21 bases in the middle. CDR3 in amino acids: CASSWRGRGQLDEQYF. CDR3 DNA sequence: TGTGCCAGCAGTTGGCGCGGCAGGGGCCAGCTGGACGAGCAGTACTTC.

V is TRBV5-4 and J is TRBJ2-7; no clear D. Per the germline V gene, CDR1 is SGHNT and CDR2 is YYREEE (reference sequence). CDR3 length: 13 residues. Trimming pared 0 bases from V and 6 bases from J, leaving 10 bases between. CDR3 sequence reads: CASSLDSGPEQYF. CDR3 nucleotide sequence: TGTGCCAGCAGCTTGGATTCGGGTCCCGAGCAGTACTTC.

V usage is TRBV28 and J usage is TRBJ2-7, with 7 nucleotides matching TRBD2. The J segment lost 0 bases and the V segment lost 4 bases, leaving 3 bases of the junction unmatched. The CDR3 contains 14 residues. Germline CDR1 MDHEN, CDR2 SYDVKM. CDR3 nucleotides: TGTGCCAGCAGTTCCCGGGGGGACTCCTACGAGCAGTACTTC. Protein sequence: CASSSRGDSYEQYF.

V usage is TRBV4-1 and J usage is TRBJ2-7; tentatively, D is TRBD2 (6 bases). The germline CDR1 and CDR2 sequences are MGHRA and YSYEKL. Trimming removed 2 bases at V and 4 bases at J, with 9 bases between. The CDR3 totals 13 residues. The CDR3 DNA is TGCGCCAGCAGCCAACGACTAGGATACGAGCAGTACTTC. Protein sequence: CASSQRLGYEQYF.

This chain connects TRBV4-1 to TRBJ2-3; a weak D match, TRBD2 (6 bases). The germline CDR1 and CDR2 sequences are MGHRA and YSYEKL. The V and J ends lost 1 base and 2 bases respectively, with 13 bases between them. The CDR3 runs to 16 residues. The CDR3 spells CASSQGVGLNTDTQYF. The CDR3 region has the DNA TGCGCCAGCAGCCAAGGTGTGGGACTCAACACAGATACGCAGTATTTT.

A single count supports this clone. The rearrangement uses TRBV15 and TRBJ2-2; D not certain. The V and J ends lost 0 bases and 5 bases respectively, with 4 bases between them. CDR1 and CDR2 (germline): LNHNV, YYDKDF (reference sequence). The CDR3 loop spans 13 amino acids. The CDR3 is CATSRDLTGELFF. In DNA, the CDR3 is TGTGCCACCAGCAGAGATCTAACCGGGGAGCTGTTTTTT.

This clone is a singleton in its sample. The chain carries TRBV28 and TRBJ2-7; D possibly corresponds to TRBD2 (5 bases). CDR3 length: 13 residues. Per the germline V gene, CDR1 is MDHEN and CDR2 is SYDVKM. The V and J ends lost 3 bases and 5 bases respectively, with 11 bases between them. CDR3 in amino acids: CASSLVDGDEQYF. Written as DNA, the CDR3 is TGTGCCAGCAGTTTGGTCGACGGGGACGAGCAGTACTTC.

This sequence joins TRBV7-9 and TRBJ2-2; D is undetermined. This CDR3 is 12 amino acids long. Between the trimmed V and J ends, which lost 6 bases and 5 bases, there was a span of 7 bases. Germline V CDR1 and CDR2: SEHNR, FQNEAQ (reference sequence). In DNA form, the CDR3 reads TGTGCCAGCAGATTTGATACCGGGGAGCTGTTTTTT. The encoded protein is CASRFDTGELFF.

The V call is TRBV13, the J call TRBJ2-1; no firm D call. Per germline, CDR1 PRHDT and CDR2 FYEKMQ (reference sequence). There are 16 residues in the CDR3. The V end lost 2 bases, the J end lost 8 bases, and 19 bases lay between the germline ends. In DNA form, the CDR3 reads TGTGCCAGCAGCTTATGGTCAGGTGTATCGCTGGATGAGCAGTTCTTC. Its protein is CASSLWSGVSLDEQFF.

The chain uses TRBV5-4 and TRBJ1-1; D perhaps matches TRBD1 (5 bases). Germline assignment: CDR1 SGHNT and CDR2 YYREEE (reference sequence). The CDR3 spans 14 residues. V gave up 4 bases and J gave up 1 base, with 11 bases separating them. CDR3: CASSIGHPNTEAFF. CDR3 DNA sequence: TGTGCCAGCAGCATTGGACACCCGAACACTGAAGCTTTCTTT.

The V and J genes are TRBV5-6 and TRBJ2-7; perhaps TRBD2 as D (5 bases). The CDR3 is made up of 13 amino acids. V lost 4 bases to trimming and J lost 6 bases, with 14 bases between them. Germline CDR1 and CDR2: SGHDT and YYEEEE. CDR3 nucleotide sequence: TGTGCCAGCAGCCCGGGGTCGTTCGGCGAGCAGTACTTC. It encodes CASSPGSFGEQYF. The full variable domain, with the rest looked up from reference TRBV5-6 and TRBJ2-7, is DAGVTQSPTHLIKTRGQQVTLRCSPKSGHDTVSWYQQALGQGPQFIFQYYEEEERQRGNFPDRFSGHQFPNYSSELNVNALLLGDSALYLCASSPGSFGEQYFGPGTRLTVT.

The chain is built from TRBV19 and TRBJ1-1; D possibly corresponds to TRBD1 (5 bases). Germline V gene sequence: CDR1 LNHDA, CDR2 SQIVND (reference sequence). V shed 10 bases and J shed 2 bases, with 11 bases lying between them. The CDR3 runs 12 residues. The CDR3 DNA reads TGTGCCACGGGGCGCGGTAACACTGAAGCTTTCTTT. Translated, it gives CATGRGNTEAFF.

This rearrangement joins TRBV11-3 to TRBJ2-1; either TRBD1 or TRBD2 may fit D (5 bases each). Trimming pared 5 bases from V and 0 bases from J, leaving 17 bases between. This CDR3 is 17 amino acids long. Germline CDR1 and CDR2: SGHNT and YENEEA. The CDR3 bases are TGTGCCAGCAGCCCCGAACCGCCAGGGAGCTCCTACAATGAGCAGTTCTTC. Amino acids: CASSPEPPGSSYNEQFF.

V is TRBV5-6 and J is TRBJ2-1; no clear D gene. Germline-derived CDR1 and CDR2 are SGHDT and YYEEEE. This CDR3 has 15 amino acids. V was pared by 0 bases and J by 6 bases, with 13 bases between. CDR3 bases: TGTGCCAGCAGCTTGGAGTTCGGAGCCCCCAATGAGCAGTTCTTC. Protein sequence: CASSLEFGAPNEQFF.

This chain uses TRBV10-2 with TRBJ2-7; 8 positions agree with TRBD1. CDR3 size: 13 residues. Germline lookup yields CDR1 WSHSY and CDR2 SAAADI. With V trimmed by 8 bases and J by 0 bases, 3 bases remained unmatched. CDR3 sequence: CASRDRSSYEQYF. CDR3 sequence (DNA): TGCGCCAGCCGGGACAGGAGCTCCTACGAGCAGTACTTC.

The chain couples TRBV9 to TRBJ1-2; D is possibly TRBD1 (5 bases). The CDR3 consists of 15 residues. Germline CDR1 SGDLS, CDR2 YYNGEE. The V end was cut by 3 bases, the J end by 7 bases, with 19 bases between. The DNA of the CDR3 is TGTGCCAGCAGCGCGATAACCCGGGACGGGCTTGGCTACACCTTC. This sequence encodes CASSAITRDGLGYTF.

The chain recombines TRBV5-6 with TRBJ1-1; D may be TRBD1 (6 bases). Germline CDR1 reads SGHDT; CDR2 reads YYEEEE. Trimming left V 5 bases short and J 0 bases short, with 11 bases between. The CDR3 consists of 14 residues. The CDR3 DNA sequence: TGTGCCAGCAGAGGGGGGGATATGAACACTGAAGCTTTCTTT. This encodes CASRGGDMNTEAFF.

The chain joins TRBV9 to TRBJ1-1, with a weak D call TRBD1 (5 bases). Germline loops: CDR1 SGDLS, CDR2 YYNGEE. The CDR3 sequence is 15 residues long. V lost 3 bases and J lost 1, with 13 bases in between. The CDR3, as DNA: TGTGCCAGCAGCGGACGCGGGGCGCGGAACACTGAAGCTTTCTTT. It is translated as CASSGRGARNTEAFF. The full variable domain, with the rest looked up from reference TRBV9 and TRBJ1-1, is DSGVTQTPKHLITATGQRVTLRCSPRSGDLSVYWYQQSLDQGLQFLIQYYNGEERAKGNILERFSAQQFPDLHSELNLSSLELGDSALYFCASSGRGARNTEAFFGQGTRLTVV.

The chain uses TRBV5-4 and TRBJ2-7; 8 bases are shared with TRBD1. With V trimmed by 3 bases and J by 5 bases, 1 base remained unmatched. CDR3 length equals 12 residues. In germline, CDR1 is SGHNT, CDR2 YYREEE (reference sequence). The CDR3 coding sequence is TGTGCCAGCAGCTCGACAGGGGACGAGCAGTACTTC. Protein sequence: CASSSTGDEQYF.

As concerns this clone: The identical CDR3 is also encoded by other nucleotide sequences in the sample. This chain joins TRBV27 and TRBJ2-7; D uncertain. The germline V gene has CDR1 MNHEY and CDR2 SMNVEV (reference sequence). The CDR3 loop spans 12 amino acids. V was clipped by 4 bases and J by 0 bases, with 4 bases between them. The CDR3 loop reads CASSSSSYEQYF. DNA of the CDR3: TGTGCCAGCAGTTCCTCCTCCTACGAGCAGTACTTC.

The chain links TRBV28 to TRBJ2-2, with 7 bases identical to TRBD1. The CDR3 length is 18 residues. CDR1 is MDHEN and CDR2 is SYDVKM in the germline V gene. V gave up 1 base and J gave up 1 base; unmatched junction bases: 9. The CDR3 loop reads CASSLSLGTEQNTGELFF. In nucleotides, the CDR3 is TGTGCCAGCAGTTTATCACTCGGGACAGAACAGAACACCGGGGAGCTGTTTTTT.

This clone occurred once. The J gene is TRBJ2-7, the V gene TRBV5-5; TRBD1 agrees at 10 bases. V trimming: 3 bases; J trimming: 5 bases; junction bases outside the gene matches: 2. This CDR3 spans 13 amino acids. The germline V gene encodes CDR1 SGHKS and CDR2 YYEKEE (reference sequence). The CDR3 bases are TGTGCCAGCAGCTGGACAGGGGGGGACGAGCAGTACTTC. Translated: CASSWTGGDEQYF.

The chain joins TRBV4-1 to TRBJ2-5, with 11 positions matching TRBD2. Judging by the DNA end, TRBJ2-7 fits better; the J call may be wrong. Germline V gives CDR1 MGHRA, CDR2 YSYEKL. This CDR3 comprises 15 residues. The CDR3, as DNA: TGCGCCAGCAGCCAAACTAGCGGGAGCTGGTACGAGCAGTACTTC. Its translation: CASSQTSGSWYEQYF.

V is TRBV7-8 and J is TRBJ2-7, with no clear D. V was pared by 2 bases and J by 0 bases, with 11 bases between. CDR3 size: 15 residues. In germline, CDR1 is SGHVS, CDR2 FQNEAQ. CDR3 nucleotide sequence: TGTGCCAGCAGCTTATGGGCAACGAGCTCCTACGAGCAGTACTTC. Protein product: CASSLWATSSYEQYF.

CDR3 region: CASRGGVTSYEQYF. The DNA for the CDR3 is TGTGCCAGCAGGGGAGGGGTCACCTCCTACGAGCAGTACTTC. The V and J genes are TRBV25-1 and TRBJ2-7; TRBD2 matches at 7 bases. With 6 bases clipped from V and 0 bases from J, the junction kept 5 bases outside the gene matches. The CDR3 runs to 14 residues. Germline assignment: CDR1 MGHDK and CDR2 SYGVNS.

The CDR3 DNA sequence: TGCGCCAGCAGCGAAAGCGGCAACACCGGGGAGCTGTTTTTT. Protein sequence: CASSESGNTGELFF. This sequence joins TRBV4-1 and TRBJ2-2, with a weak D call TRBD2 (5 bases). Trimming removed 5 bases from V and 2 bases from J, with 9 bases in between. CDR3 size: 14 residues. Germline V gives CDR1 MGHRA, CDR2 YSYEKL.

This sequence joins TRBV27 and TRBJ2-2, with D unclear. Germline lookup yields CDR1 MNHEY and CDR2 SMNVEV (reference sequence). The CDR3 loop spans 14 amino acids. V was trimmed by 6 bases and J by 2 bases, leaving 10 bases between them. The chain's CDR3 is CASRIGLNTGELFF. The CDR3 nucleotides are TGTGCCAGCAGGATCGGCCTTAACACCGGGGAGCTGTTTTTT.